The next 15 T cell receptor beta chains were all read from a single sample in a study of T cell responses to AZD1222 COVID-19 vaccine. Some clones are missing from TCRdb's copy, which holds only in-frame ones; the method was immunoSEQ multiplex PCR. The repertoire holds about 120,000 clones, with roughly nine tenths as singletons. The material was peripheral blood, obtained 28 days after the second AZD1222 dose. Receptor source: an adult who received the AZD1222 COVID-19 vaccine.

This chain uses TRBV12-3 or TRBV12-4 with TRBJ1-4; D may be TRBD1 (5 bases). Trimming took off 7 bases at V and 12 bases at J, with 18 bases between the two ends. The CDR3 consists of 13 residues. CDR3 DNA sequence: TGTGCCAGCATCTCCCCCGGCAAGGGGCAACTGTTTTTT. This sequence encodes CASISPGKGQLFF.

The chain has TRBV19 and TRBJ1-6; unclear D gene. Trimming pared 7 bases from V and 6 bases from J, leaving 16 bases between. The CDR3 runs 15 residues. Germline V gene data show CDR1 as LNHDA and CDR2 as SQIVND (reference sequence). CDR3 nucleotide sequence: TGTGCCAGTATCCCGACCGGCGGCTTTAATTCACCCCTCCACTTT. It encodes CASIPTGGFNSPLHF.

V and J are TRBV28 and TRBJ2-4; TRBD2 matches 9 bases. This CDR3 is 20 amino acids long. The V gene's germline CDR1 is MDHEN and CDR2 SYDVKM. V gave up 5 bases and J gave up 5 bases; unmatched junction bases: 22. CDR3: CASSPLWRGGRPGAQNIQYF. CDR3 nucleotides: TGTGCCAGCAGTCCCCTGTGGCGGGGGGGACGCCCAGGGGCTCAAAACATTCAGTACTTC.

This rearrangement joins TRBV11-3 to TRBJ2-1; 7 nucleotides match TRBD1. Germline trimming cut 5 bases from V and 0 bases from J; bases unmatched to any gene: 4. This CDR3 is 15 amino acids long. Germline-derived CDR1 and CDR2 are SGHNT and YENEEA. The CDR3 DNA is TGTGCCAGCAGCCAGGACAGGAGCTCCTACAATGAGCAGTTCTTC. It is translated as CASSQDRSSYNEQFF.

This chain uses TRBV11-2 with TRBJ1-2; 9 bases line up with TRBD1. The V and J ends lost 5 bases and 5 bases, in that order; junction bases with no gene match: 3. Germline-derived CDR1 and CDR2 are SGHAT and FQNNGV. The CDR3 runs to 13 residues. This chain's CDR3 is CASSIGQGYGYTF. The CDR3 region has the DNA TGTGCCAGCAGCATAGGACAGGGGTATGGCTACACCTTC.

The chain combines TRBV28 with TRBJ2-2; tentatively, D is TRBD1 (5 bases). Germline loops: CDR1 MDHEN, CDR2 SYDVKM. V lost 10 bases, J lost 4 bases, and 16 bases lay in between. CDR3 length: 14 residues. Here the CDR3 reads CATYQGIGTGELFF. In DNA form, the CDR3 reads TGTGCCACGTACCAGGGAATAGGCACCGGGGAGCTGTTTTTT.

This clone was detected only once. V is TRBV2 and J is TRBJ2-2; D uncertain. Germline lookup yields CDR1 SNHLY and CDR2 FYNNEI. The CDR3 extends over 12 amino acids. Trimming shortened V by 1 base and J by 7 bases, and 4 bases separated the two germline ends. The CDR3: CASSEERGELFF. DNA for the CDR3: TGTGCCAGCAGTGAAGAACGCGGGGAGCTGTTTTTT.

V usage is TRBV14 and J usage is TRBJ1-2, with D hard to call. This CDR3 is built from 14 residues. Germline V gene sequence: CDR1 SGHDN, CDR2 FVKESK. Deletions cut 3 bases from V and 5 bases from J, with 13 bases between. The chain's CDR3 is CASSHLVNPYGYTF. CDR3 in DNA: TGTGCCAGCAGCCACCTCGTAAATCCTTATGGCTACACCTTC.

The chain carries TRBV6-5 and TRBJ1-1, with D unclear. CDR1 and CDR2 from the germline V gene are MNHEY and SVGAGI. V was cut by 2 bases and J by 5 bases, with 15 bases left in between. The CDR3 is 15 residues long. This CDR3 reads CASSYSREVWTEAFF. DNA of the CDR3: TGTGCCAGCAGTTACAGCCGGGAGGTATGGACTGAAGCTTTCTTT.

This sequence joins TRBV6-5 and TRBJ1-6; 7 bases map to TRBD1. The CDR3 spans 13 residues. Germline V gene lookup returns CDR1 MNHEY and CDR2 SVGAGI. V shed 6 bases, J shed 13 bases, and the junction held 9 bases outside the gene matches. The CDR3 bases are TGTGCCAGCAGACGGGACAGTAGGCCGCCCCTCCACTTT. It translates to CASRRDSRPPLHF.

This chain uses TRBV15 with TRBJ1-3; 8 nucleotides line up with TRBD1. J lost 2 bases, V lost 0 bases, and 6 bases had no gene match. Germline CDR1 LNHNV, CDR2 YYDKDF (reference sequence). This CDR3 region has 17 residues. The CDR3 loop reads CATSRDRTGLTGNTIYF. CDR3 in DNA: TGTGCCACCAGCAGAGACCGGACAGGGCTTACTGGAAACACCATATATTTT.

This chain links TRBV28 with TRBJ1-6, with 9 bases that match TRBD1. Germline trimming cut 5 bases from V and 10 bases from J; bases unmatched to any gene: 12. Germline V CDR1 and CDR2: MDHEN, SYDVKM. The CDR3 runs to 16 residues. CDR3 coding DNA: TGTGCCAGCAGTGTCCCATTCGGGACAGGGATGTCACCCCTCCACTTT. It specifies CASSVPFGTGMSPLHF.

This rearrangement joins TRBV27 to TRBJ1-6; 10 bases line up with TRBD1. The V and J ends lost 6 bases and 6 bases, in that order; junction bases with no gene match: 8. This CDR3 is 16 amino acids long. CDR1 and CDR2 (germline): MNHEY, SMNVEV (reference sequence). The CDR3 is CASSQPGTGVNSPLHF. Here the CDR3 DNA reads TGTGCCAGCAGCCAACCCGGGACAGGGGTTAATTCACCCCTCCACTTT.

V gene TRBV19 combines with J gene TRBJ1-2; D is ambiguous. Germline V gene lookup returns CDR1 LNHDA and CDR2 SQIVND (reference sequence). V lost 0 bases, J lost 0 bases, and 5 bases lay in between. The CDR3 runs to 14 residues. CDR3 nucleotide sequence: TGTGCCAGTAGTATAGAAGGAGCTAACTATGGCTACACCTTC. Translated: CASSIEGANYGYTF.

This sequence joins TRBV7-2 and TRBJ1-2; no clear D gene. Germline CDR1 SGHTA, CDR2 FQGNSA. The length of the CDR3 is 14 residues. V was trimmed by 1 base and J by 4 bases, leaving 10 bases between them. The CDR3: CASSLETVTYGYTF. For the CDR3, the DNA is TGTGCCAGCAGCTTAGAGACGGTAACCTATGGCTACACCTTC.